This passage covers 20 T cell receptor beta chains from one sample sequenced in a study of OX40 agonist ivuxolimab in advanced cancers. Some clones are missing from TCRdb's copy, which holds only in-frame ones; the method was immunoSEQ multiplex PCR. The sample shows some 87,000 clones, approximately 95% of them seen only once. The sample here was CD4+ or CD8+ T cells sorted from blood, taken in a trial of the OX40 agonist ivuxolimab. The receptors were sampled from an adult with an advanced solid tumor such as melanoma, head and neck, liver or kidney cancer.

V usage is TRBV30 and J usage is TRBJ1-1; TRBD1 is a possible D gene (6 bases). This CDR3 comprises 12 residues. V was cut by 8 bases and J by 1 base, with 11 bases left in between. Germline V gene data show CDR1 as GTSNPN and CDR2 as SVGIG (reference sequence). The CDR3 region is CAVGQTNTEAFF. In nucleotides, the CDR3 is TGTGCCGTTGGACAGACGAACACTGAAGCTTTCTTT.

V is TRBV11-3 and J is TRBJ2-6; D uncertain. This CDR3 spans 15 amino acids. Germline V gene sequence: CDR1 SGHNT, CDR2 YENEEA. Trimming left V 6 bases short and J 0 bases short, with 9 bases between. The CDR3 sequence: CASRVGFSGANVLTF. In nucleotides, the CDR3 is TGTGCCAGCAGGGTTGGGTTCTCTGGGGCCAACGTCCTGACTTTC.

This chain connects TRBV2 to TRBJ2-1; D is unresolved. V shed 4 bases and J shed 10 bases, with 5 bases lying between them. This CDR3 spans 10 amino acids. CDR1 SNHLY and CDR2 FYNNEI come from the germline V gene. CDR3 region: CASSVSEQFF. The CDR3 DNA reads TGTGCCAGCAGTGTCTCCGAGCAGTTCTTC.

The chain is built from TRBV7-9 and TRBJ2-5; D is uncertain. Germline values: CDR1 SEHNR, CDR2 FQNEAQ (reference sequence). V gave up 2 bases and J gave up 2 bases, with 6 bases separating them. The CDR3 spans 13 residues. The CDR3, as DNA: TGTGCCAGCAGCTTACCTTTACAAGAGACCCAGTACTTC. It codes for CASSLPLQETQYF.

Here the CDR3 DNA reads TGTGCCAGCAGCTCAGGGGGGTTGTTGAATGAGCAGTTCTTC. This sequence encodes CASSSGGLLNEQFF. The genes are TRBV5-8 and TRBJ2-1; possible D gene TRBD1, 7 bases. V gave up 3 bases and J gave up 7 bases, with 14 bases separating them. This CDR3 region has 14 residues. Germline loops: CDR1 SGHTS, CDR2 YDEGEE.

CDR3 in amino acids: CASSGRGWNEQFF. In nucleotides, the CDR3 is TGTGCCAGCAGCGGCAGGGGTTGGAATGAGCAGTTCTTC. This chain uses TRBV9 with TRBJ2-1; possibly TRBD1 for D (6 bases). The CDR3 has 13 amino acids. V shed 3 bases and J shed 7 bases, with 11 bases lying between them. CDR1 and CDR2 from the germline V gene are SGDLS and YYNGEE. The full variable domain, in which reference TRBV9 and TRBJ2-1 provide the parts outside the CDR3, is DSGVTQTPKHLITATGQRVTLRCSPRSGDLSVYWYQQSLDQGLQFLIQYYNGEERAKGNILERFSAQQFPDLHSELNLSSLELGDSALYFCASSGRGWNEQFFGPGTRLTVL.

J is TRBJ2-2 and V is TRBV19; D possibly corresponds to TRBD1 (6 bases). V was cut by 3 bases and J by 2 bases, with 13 bases left in between. CDR1 and CDR2 from the germline V gene are LNHDA and SQIVND (reference sequence). There are 16 residues in the CDR3. The CDR3 loop is CASSIVGQSNTGELFF. In DNA, the CDR3 is TGTGCCAGTAGTATCGTCGGACAGTCCAACACCGGGGAGCTGTTTTTT.

The V gene is TRBV5-1, the J gene TRBJ1-1; no clear D. In germline, CDR1 is SGHRS, CDR2 YFSETQ. The CDR3 loop spans 13 amino acids. V was trimmed by 0 bases and J by 8 bases, leaving 11 bases between them. The CDR3 DNA reads as TGCGCCAGCAGCTTGGAGTCGGAAGGCGAAGCTTTCTTT. It encodes CASSLESEGEAFF.

This CDR3 is CASSFSGGPGNEQFF. CDR3 bases: TGTGCCAGCAGCTTTTCGGGAGGGCCGGGCAATGAGCAGTTCTTC. The V and J genes are TRBV7-9 and TRBJ2-1; TRBD2 agrees at 8 bases. Germline values: CDR1 SEHNR, CDR2 FQNEAQ (reference sequence). The CDR3 is 15 amino acids. V dropped 3 bases and J dropped 6; count of bases not matched to a gene: 7.

This chain uses TRBV29-1 with TRBJ1-1; D may be TRBD1 (5 bases). Trimming stripped 5 bases from V and 6 bases from J, with 19 bases between. Germline V gene sequence: CDR1 SQVTM, CDR2 ANQGSEA. The CDR3 loop spans 14 amino acids. The CDR3 coding sequence is TGCAGCGTTAAGGTCCCGTTACCGGGGCCTGAAGCTTTCTTT. This gives the protein CSVKVPLPGPEAFF.

This rearrangement joins TRBV6-6 to TRBJ1-2, with 10 nucleotides matching TRBD1. The CDR3 totals 14 residues. V lost 5 bases, J lost 4 bases, and 4 bases stayed unmatched. Germline V gene lookup returns CDR1 MNHNY and CDR2 SVGAGI (reference sequence). The CDR3 protein is CASSGQGGFYGYTF. CDR3 nucleotides: TGTGCCAGCAGTGGACAGGGGGGATTCTATGGCTACACCTTC.

This chain links TRBV9 with TRBJ1-2; 8 bases match TRBD1. The germline V gene has CDR1 SGDLS and CDR2 YYNGEE. CDR3 size: 16 residues. V dropped 3 bases and J dropped 0; count of bases not matched to a gene: 7. The DNA for the CDR3 is TGTGCCAGCAGCGCGCGGACAGGGACCACTAACTATGGCTACACCTTC. Its translation is CASSARTGTTNYGYTF.

The rearrangement joins TRBV7-8 to TRBJ1-2, with D possibly TRBD1 on 5 matching bases. Trimming left V 8 bases short and J 5 bases short, with 15 bases between. Germline CDR1 reads SGHVS; CDR2 reads FQNEAQ. This CDR3 region has 13 residues. The CDR3 region has the DNA TGTGCCAGCGGGACTCCCCTTTCGTATGGCTACACCTTC. Its protein is CASGTPLSYGYTF.

The chain employs TRBV5-4 and TRBJ2-7; 11 bases match TRBD2. Trimming at V came to 0 bases and at J to 4 bases, leaving 9 bases not matched to a gene. CDR1 and CDR2 from the germline V gene are SGHNT and YYREEE (reference sequence). The CDR3 runs 17 residues. The DNA of the CDR3 is TGTGCCAGCAGCTTGGGCTCTAGCGGGAGGATAACGTACGAGCAGTACTTC. This translates into CASSLGSSGRITYEQYF.

The rearrangement links TRBV4-2 to TRBJ2-7, with D hard to call. In germline, CDR1 is LGHNA, CDR2 YNFKEQ. The CDR3 covers 13 residues. V lost 2 bases and J 2 bases, leaving 7 bases between the germline ends. Here the CDR3 reads CASSQSGTYEQYF. Here the CDR3 DNA reads TGTGCCAGCAGCCAATCTGGCACCTACGAGCAGTACTTC.

This rearrangement joins TRBV5-4 to TRBJ2-7; a weak D match, TRBD1 (5 bases). V gave up 3 bases and J gave up 2 bases, with 6 bases separating them. The CDR3 sequence is 12 residues long. The germline V gene has CDR1 SGHNT and CDR2 YYREEE (reference sequence). The CDR3 DNA reads as TGTGCCAGCAGCTGGGGCGCCTACGAGCAGTACTTC. Translating it yields CASSWGAYEQYF.

This clone was recorded once. This chain links TRBV27 with TRBJ2-7; 12 nucleotides line up with TRBD2. Per the germline V gene, CDR1 is MNHEY and CDR2 is SMNVEV (reference sequence). This CDR3 region has 21 residues. J gave up 3 bases and V 8 bases, and 26 bases lay outside the gene matches. The CDR3 DNA sequence: TGTGCCAGCCTCCTGACTAGCGGGAGTCTACCAGCATTCTGGGGAAACTACGAGCAGTACTTC. The encoded protein is CASLLTSGSLPAFWGNYEQYF.

V gene TRBV16 combines with J gene TRBJ1-1; no firm D call. This CDR3 comprises 15 residues. CDR1 is KGHSY, CDR2 FQNENV, per germline. Trimming pared 0 bases from V and 1 base from J, leaving 9 bases between. The CDR3 loop reads CASSQSTGSNTEAFF. The CDR3 bases are TGTGCCAGCAGCCAATCAACGGGATCGAACACTGAAGCTTTCTTT.

The rearrangement uses TRBV7-6 and TRBJ2-3, with D uncertain. Germline CDR1 SGHVS, CDR2 FNYEAQ. The ends were cut back, 0 bases at V and 4 bases at J, with 8 bases in the middle. The CDR3 consists of 14 residues. The CDR3 DNA follows: TGTGCCAGCAGCTTAGCGGGTGGGGCAGATACGCAGTATTTT. This sequence encodes CASSLAGGADTQYF. The full variable domain, completed using reference TRBV7-6 and TRBJ2-3, is GAGVSQSPRYKVTKRGQDVALRCDPISGHVSLYWYRQALGQGPEFLTYFNYEAQQDKSGLPNDRFSAERPEGSISTLTIQRTEQRDSAMYRCASSLAGGADTQYFGPGTRLTVL.

This clone occurred once. The genes are TRBV9 and TRBJ1-4; TRBD1 is a possible D gene (5 bases). Germline CDR1 SGDLS, CDR2 YYNGEE. With 2 bases removed from V and 0 bases from J, the gap between germline ends came to 11 bases. The length of the CDR3 is 16 residues. CDR3 in DNA: TGTGCCAGCAGCGTCAGTGGAGGGGCAACTAATGAAAAACTGTTTTTT. Its translation is CASSVSGGATNEKLFF.